This section outlines one T cell receptor beta chain sequence together with its context. These data belong to a study of regulatory T cells in long-lasting Graves disease. Germline V gene data show CDR1 as SEHNR and CDR2 as FQNEAQ (reference sequence). This CDR3 spans 15 amino acids. The V end lost 1 base, the J end lost 3 bases, and 10 bases lay between the germline ends. Regarding time point: newly diagnosed GD, antithyroid drugs for less than 3 months. PBMC RNA was the source of the TCR library. Library construction for TCR beta used iRepertoire HTBI primers and Arm-PCR of CDR3 regions. One entry per CDR3 protein, called by TCRdb with MiXCR from the multiplex PCR reads. The sample records 400,000 to 500,000 distinct CDR3 sequences, about 15% being singletons. The same specimen was also included in a second study, on T cells in Graves' hyperthyroidism and ophthalmopathy. That source adds: Clinical symptoms, serum thyroxine, TRAb, thyroid ultrasound and orbital computed tomography informed diagnoses.

This rearrangement joins TRBV7-9 to TRBJ2-1, with a possible D match to TRBD2 (5 bases). This clonotype was sampled from a woman aged 18-35 years with Graves disease. The source material was peripheral blood mononuclear cells (PBMCs), sampled at new diagnosis, from a patient treated with antithyroid drugs. In DNA form, the CDR3 reads TGTGCCAGCAGCTTAGGTGCGGGCCACTACAATGAGCAGTTCTTC. It yields the protein CASSLGAGHYNEQFF.